The 7 T cell receptor beta chains below all came from one sample that was sequenced in a study of T cells in Graves' hyperthyroidism and ophthalmopathy (dated by TCRdb to the late 2010s). Library preparation used multiplex PCR. This sample was sequenced with an Illumina HiSeq 2000. TCR beta CDR3 regions were amplified from RNA transcripts. The first round of RT-PCR for the TCR CDR3 was performed with the HTBI primer set and the Qiagen OneStep RT-PCR kit. Clones were called with MiXCR by TCRdb after fastp trimmed the public reads at Q25, and only in-frame beta chains were retained. Rows with one shared CDR3 protein collapse into an entry with the most common genes and DNA. A total of just over 550,000 distinct CDR3 sequences appear in this sample, about 45% of them only once. Of the sample, about 7.8% falls within the top ten clones. The sequenced sample was peripheral blood or thyroid tissue (not recorded which). These receptor sequences come from a woman under 30 with Graves' hyperthyroidism. Donor details come from another sample of the same person, matched by shared clones.

This clonotype has a count of ten or more. One junction end disagrees with the germline gene, perhaps due to a read error. This chain joins TRBV5-1 and TRBJ2-5; no reliable D call. The CDR3 consists of 13 residues. The germline CDR1 and CDR2 sequences are SGHRS and YFSETQ. As DNA, the CDR3 is TGTGCCAGCAGCCGGACGGCCCAAGAGACCCAGTACTTC. The encoded protein is CASSRTAQETQYF.

This clonotype has just a few counts. This chain joins TRBV6-1 and TRBJ1-3; D remains unclear. Germline V gene sequence: CDR1 MNHNS, CDR2 SASEGT. V was clipped by 5 bases and J by 0 bases, with 8 bases between them. The CDR3 has 14 amino acids. The CDR3 region is CASSYVPSGNTIYF. CDR3 in DNA: TGTGCCAGCAGTTACGTGCCCTCTGGAAACACCATATATTTT.

The chain is built from TRBV20-1 and TRBJ2-7; 9 bases match TRBD1. J was trimmed by 4 bases and V by 3 bases; bases with no gene match: 4. The CDR3 covers 13 residues. CDR1 and CDR2 from the germline V gene are DFQATT and SNEGSKA (reference sequence). The chain's CDR3 is CSARGTGWYEQYF. The CDR3 DNA reads TGCAGTGCTAGGGGGACAGGGTGGTACGAGCAGTACTTC.

The chain employs TRBV20-1 and TRBJ1-2; TRBD1 matches at 7 bases. The germline CDR1 and CDR2 sequences are DFQATT and SNEGSKA (reference sequence). J lost 1 base, V lost 0 bases, and 5 bases had no gene match. CDR3 length equals 15 residues. CDR3 in amino acids: CSARDRAGGNYGYTF. The CDR3 nucleotides are TGCAGTGCTAGAGATCGGGCAGGGGGTAACTATGGCTACACCTTC.

This clonotype appeared a few times. V is TRBV20-1 and J is TRBJ1-1; D might be TRBD1 (6 bases). Trimming pared 7 bases from V and 1 base from J, leaving 7 bases between. The CDR3 is made up of 11 amino acids. The germline V gene encodes CDR1 DFQATT and CDR2 SNEGSKA (reference sequence). In DNA, the CDR3 is TGCAGTGGGGGACAGAACACTGAAGCTTTCTTT. This translates into CSGGQNTEAFF.

About this clonotype: A much more abundant neighbour one base away suggests this may be a read error. The chain links TRBV7-3 to TRBJ1-1; 9 bases line up with TRBD1. The CDR3 runs to 13 residues. CDR1 SGHTA and CDR2 FQGTGA come from the germline V gene. Germline trimming cut 8 bases from V and 6 bases from J; bases unmatched to any gene: 7. In DNA, the CDR3 is TGTGCCAGCGGGGACAGGGCGGTATCTGAAGCTTTCTTT. Translating gives CASGDRAVSEAFF. Full variable domain (remainder filled in from reference TRBV7-3 and TRBJ1-1): GAGVSQTPSNKVTEKGKYVELRCDPISGHTALYWYRQSLGQGPEFLIYFQGTGAADDSGLPNDRFFAVRPEGSVSTLKIQRTERGDSAVYLCASGDRAVSEAFFGQGTRLTVV.

The sample holds one count of this clonotype. The rearrangement uses TRBV2 and TRBJ1-1; D uncertain. This CDR3 is 12 amino acids long. Trimming cost V 7 bases and J 1 base, with 7 bases left between them. Per germline, CDR1 SNHLY and CDR2 FYNNEI. The DNA for the CDR3 is TGTGCCAGCATAGAGGGGAACACTGAAGCTTTCTTT. It encodes CASIEGNTEAFF.